The sequence of this TCR beta chain was determined in a study of blood T cell repertoires in COVID-19. About the research overall: Sites in the United States, Italy and Spain provided acute and convalescent COVID-19 samples. PBMCs, B-cell-depleted T cells, or T cells were the source of the cDNA or gDNA that made up the material.

The ends lost 3 bases at V and 12 bases at J; junction bases unmatched: 12. CDR1 DFQATT and CDR2 SNEGSKA come from the germline V gene (reference sequence). CDR3 size: 15 residues. In the original processing: For nucleated cells, counts were estimated from reference gene primer amplification. Here immunoSEQ multiplex PCR was the method, and the copy in TCRdb shows in-frame clones only, minus some. V and J calls and clone size are copied from that table; D and trimming were computed from the DNA. The data show 250,000 to 300,000 clones, over 75% seen once. The chain joins TRBV20-1 to TRBJ2-1; 12 bases are a match to TRBD2. The source is a man aged 50 to 60 with active or convalescent COVID-19. The sample was peripheral blood. Written as DNA, the CDR3 is TGCAGTGCTAGTGACCGACTAGCGGGAGATTCCCGGCAGTTCTTC. Its protein is CSASDRLAGDSRQFF.